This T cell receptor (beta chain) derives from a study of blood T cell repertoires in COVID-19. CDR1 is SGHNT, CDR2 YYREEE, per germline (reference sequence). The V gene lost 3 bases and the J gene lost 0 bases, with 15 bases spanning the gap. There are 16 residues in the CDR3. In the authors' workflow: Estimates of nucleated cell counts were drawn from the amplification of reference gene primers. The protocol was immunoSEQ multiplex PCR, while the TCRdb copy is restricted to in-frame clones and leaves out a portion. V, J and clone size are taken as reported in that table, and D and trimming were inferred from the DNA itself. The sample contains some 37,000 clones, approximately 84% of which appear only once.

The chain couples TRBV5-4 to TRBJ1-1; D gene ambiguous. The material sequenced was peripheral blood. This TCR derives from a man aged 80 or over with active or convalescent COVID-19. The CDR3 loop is CASSSQSVDMNTEAFF. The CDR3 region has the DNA TGTGCCAGCAGCTCCCAATCGGTTGACATGAACACTGAAGCTTTCTTT. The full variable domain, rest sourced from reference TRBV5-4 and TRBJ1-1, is ETGVTQSPTHLIKTRGQQVTLRCSSQSGHNTVSWYQQALGQGPQFIFQYYREEENGRGNFPPRFSGLQFPNYSSELNVNALELDDSALYLCASSSQSVDMNTEAFFGQGTRLTVV.